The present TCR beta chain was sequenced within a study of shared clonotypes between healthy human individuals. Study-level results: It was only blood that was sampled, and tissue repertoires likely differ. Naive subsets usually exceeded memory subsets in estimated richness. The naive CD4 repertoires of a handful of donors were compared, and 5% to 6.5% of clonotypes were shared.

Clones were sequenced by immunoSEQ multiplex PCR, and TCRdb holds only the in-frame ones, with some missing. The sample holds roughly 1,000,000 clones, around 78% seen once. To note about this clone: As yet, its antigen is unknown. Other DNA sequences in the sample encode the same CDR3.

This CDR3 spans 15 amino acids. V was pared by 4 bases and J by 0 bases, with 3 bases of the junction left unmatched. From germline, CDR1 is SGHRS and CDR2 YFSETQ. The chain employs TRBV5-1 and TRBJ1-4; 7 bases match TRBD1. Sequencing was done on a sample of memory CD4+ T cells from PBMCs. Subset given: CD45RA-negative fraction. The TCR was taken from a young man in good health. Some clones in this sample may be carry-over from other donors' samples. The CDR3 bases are TGCGCCAGCAGCCCTACAGGGGCAACTAATGAAAAACTGTTTTTT. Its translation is CASSPTGATNEKLFF.